This entry lists 30 T cell receptor beta chains sequenced from one sample in a study of blood T cell repertoires in COVID-19. TCRdb keeps only in-frame clones here, not all; method: immunoSEQ multiplex PCR. The repertoire holds roughly 200,000 clones, about 85% seen once, with roughly a sixth in the top ten. Sequencing was done on a sample of PBMCs or T cells enriched from blood (not recorded which). Every receptor here comes from a man aged 35 to 55 who had recovered from COVID-19.

CDR3 DNA: TGTGCCTGGGCGGCCAGGGGGAGCTATGGCTACACCTTC. Residues: CAWAARGSYGYTF. V is TRBV30 and J is TRBJ1-2; 7 nucleotides line up with TRBD1. Germline V CDR1 and CDR2: GTSNPN, SVGIG (reference sequence). V was clipped by 5 bases and J by 4 bases; unmatched bases: 7. CDR3 length: 13 amino acids.

The CDR3 is CASSRDSLYNEQFF. As DNA, the CDR3 is TGTGCCAGCAGCCGGGACAGCCTCTACAATGAGCAGTTCTTC. V usage is TRBV5-4 and J usage is TRBJ2-1; 7 positions match TRBD1. This CDR3 has 14 residues. Losses at the gene ends were 4 bases for V and 3 bases for J; bases not matched to a gene: 4. Per germline, CDR1 SGHNT and CDR2 YYREEE (reference sequence).

The genes are TRBV4-1 and TRBJ2-2, with 9 bases matching TRBD1. This CDR3 is built from 15 residues. The ends lost 6 bases at V and 4 bases at J; junction bases unmatched: 6. CDR1 is MGHRA, CDR2 YSYEKL, per germline. Here the CDR3 DNA reads TGCGCCAGCAGTAACAGGGGGCGAAGCACCGGGGAGCTGTTTTTT. It specifies CASSNRGRSTGELFF.

This clone occurred once. V usage is TRBV19 and J usage is TRBJ2-1, with TRBD1 matching 8 bases. The germline CDR1 and CDR2 sequences are LNHDA and SQIVND (reference sequence). CDR3 length: 15 amino acids. V shed 9 bases, J shed 5 bases, and the junction held 12 bases outside the gene matches. The CDR3 nucleotides read TGTGCCAGCCGCCGAAGGGGACAGGCCGACAATGAGCAGTTCTTC. It encodes CASRRRGQADNEQFF. The full variable domain, in which reference TRBV19 and TRBJ2-1 provide the parts outside the CDR3, is DGGITQSPKYLFRKEGQNVTLSCEQNLNHDAMYWYRQDPGQGLRLIYYSQIVNDFQKGDIAEGYSVSREKKESFPLTVTSAQKNPTAFYLCASRRRGQADNEQFFGPGTRLTVL.

The count of this clone is one. The chain couples TRBV12-3 or TRBV12-4 to TRBJ2-3; D not certain. V gave up 8 bases and J gave up 0 bases, with 9 bases separating them. The CDR3 has 13 amino acids. CDR3 sequence: CASFISSTDTQYF. DNA for the CDR3: TGTGCCAGCTTTATATCTAGCACAGATACGCAGTATTTT.

This clone was seen a handful of times. This chain links TRBV10-3 with TRBJ2-7; D gene ambiguous. V lost 5 bases and J 11 bases, leaving 19 bases between the germline ends. CDR3 length equals 13 residues. Germline CDR1 is ENHRY and CDR2 is SYGVKD. CDR3 sequence reads: CAISQEVYSLEYF. The CDR3, as DNA: TGTGCCATCAGTCAAGAAGTTTACTCTCTTGAGTACTTC.

The J gene is TRBJ2-7, the V gene TRBV6-2 or TRBV6-3; 9 positions match TRBD1. The germline V gene has CDR1 MNHEY and CDR2 SVGEGT. With V trimmed by 5 bases and J by 2 bases, 7 bases remained unmatched. The CDR3 has 15 amino acids. In nucleotides, the CDR3 is TGTGCCAGCAGTACATTGGGACAGGGACCCTACGAGCAGTACTTC. It encodes CASSTLGQGPYEQYF.

This clone was detected once. The V gene is TRBV13, the J gene TRBJ2-5; TRBD2 matches 9 bases. The CDR3 totals 15 residues. The V gene end was trimmed by 1 base and the J gene end by 5 bases; junction bases not matched to a gene: 5. Germline assignment: CDR1 PRHDT and CDR2 FYEKMQ (reference sequence). This CDR3 is CASSLAREGLETQYF. The CDR3 bases are TGTGCCAGCAGCTTAGCGCGGGAGGGCCTGGAGACCCAGTACTTC.

The chain employs TRBV7-9 and TRBJ2-2, with D possibly TRBD2 on 6 matching bases. V gave up 4 bases and J gave up 6 bases, with 18 bases separating them. The V gene's germline CDR1 is SEHNR and CDR2 FQNEAQ (reference sequence). There are 16 residues in the CDR3. CDR3 amino acids: CASSSTGLRISGELFF. CDR3 nucleotides: TGTGCCAGCAGCTCTACGGGACTCCGAATTTCCGGGGAGCTGTTTTTT. Full variable domain (remainder filled in from reference TRBV7-9 and TRBJ2-2): DTGVSQNPRHKITKRGQNVTFRCDPISEHNRLYWYRQTLGQGPEFLTYFQNEAQLEKSRLLSDRFSAERPKGSFSTLEIQRTEQGDSAMYLCASSSTGLRISGELFFGEGSRLTVL.

The chain combines TRBV2 with TRBJ2-7; TRBD1 matches 7 bases. Germline V CDR1 and CDR2: SNHLY, FYNNEI. This CDR3 has 15 amino acids. V shed 2 bases, J shed 1 base, and the junction held 5 bases outside the gene matches. For the CDR3, the DNA is TGTGCCAGCAGTGAAAACAGGGGACCTTCCTACGAGCAGTACTTC. This translates into CASSENRGPSYEQYF.

This rearrangement joins TRBV5-1 to TRBJ2-1; D is possibly TRBD1 (5 bases). The V gene's germline CDR1 is SGHRS and CDR2 YFSETQ. Deletions cut 0 bases from V and 0 bases from J, with 7 bases between. This CDR3 contains 15 residues. CDR3 DNA sequence: TGCGCCAGCAGCTTGGAGCAGGGCTCCTACAATGAGCAGTTCTTC. Translation gives CASSLEQGSYNEQFF.

CDR3 residues: CASSYGGWEQYF. As DNA, the CDR3 is TGTGCCAGCAGTTACGGAGGGTGGGAGCAGTACTTC. J is TRBJ2-7 and V is TRBV6-5, with D perhaps matching TRBD2 (6 bases). Germline V CDR1 and CDR2: MNHEY, SVGAGI. With 2 bases removed from V and 7 bases from J, the gap between germline ends came to 9 bases. The length of the CDR3 is 12 residues.

The chain couples TRBV3-1 (or the pseudogene TRBV3-2) to TRBJ1-5; D gene uncertain. Germline CDR1 LGHDT, CDR2 YNNKEL (reference sequence). V gave up 4 bases and J gave up 4 bases, with 8 bases separating them. The CDR3 runs 13 residues. The CDR3 reads CASSPTGNQPQHF. The CDR3, as DNA: TGTGCCAGCAGCCCTACCGGGAATCAGCCCCAGCATTTT.

The chain has TRBV4-1 and TRBJ1-5, with D tentatively TRBD1 (5 bases). In germline, CDR1 is MGHRA, CDR2 YSYEKL. This CDR3 spans 15 amino acids. With 1 base removed from V and 6 bases from J, the gap between germline ends came to 13 bases. The CDR3 DNA reads TGCGCCAGCAGCCAAGGCTCGACAGTAGGTCAGCCCCAGCATTTT. Protein: CASSQGSTVGQPQHF.

The chain uses TRBV5-4 and TRBJ2-4; D might be TRBD1 (6 bases). CDR3 length: 13 residues. In germline, CDR1 is SGHNT, CDR2 YYREEE (reference sequence). Trimming took off 4 bases at V and 5 bases at J, with 10 bases between the two ends. The CDR3 sequence: CASSLRTENIQYF. The CDR3 nucleotides read TGTGCCAGCAGCCTGAGGACAGAAAACATTCAGTACTTC.

V gene TRBV5-7 combines with J gene TRBJ2-7; 12 bases match TRBD1. TRBV5-7 is an ORF for which the function is uncertain. The CDR3 spans 15 residues. V lost 4 bases and J lost 6; bases outside the gene matches: 8. CDR3 amino acids: CASSLGTGGKGEQYF. As DNA, the CDR3 is TGTGCCAGCAGCCTTGGGACAGGGGGCAAGGGCGAGCAGTACTTC.

The chain joins TRBV4-2 to TRBJ2-1; D remains unclear. The CDR3 loop spans 18 amino acids. V lost 4 bases and J 2 bases, leaving 21 bases between the germline ends. CDR1 is LGHNA, CDR2 YNFKEQ, per germline. The CDR3 DNA reads as TGTGCCAGCAGCCTCTCGACTTATATGACGATTACCTACAATGAGCAGTTCTTC. Its protein product is CASSLSTYMTITYNEQFF.

The chain joins TRBV3-1 (or the pseudogene TRBV3-2) to TRBJ2-4, with 8 bases identical to TRBD2. Germline lookup yields CDR1 LGHDT and CDR2 YNNKEL (reference sequence). Germline trimming cut 1 base from V and 7 bases from J; bases unmatched to any gene: 6. The CDR3 is made up of 15 amino acids. The CDR3 DNA reads TGTGCCAGCAGCCAAGTCGGGGGGGCCGGGAACATTCAGTACTTC. Residues: CASSQVGGAGNIQYF.

V gene TRBV9 combines with J gene TRBJ2-1, with a weak D call TRBD1 (6 bases). V lost 1 base to trimming and J lost 1 base, with 9 bases between them. The CDR3 totals 15 residues. Per the germline V gene, CDR1 is SGDLS and CDR2 is YYNGEE. CDR3 nucleotides: TGTGCCAGCAGCGTATCTGGACAGTCCTACAATGAGCAGTTCTTC. Translating gives CASSVSGQSYNEQFF.

The chain has TRBV30 and TRBJ1-5; possible D gene TRBD1, 5 bases. Trimming cost V 2 bases and J 3 bases, with 14 bases left between them. CDR1 is GTSNPN, CDR2 SVGIG, per germline (reference sequence). The CDR3 covers 15 residues. CDR3 region: CAWSSRGLFNQPQHF. The CDR3 region has the DNA TGTGCCTGGAGTTCGCGGGGACTTTTCAATCAGCCCCAGCATTTT.

In its sample, this clone was seen once. As DNA, the CDR3 is TGTGCCAGCAGCCAATACGACAGGGGGAATTCACCCCTCCACTTT. Its translation: CASSQYDRGNSPLHF. V is TRBV16 and J is TRBJ1-6; TRBD1 matches 9 bases. The CDR3 has 15 residues. From germline, CDR1 is KGHSY and CDR2 FQNENV. V gave up 1 base and J gave up 7 bases; unmatched junction bases: 2.

This clone was seen a single time. The V gene is TRBV3-1 (or the pseudogene TRBV3-2), the J gene TRBJ2-4; TRBD2 aligns across 8 bases. With 0 bases clipped from V and 0 bases from J, the junction kept 4 bases outside the gene matches. CDR1 LGHDT and CDR2 YNNKEL come from the germline V gene (reference sequence). The CDR3 is made up of 17 amino acids. This CDR3 reads CASSQESGGLAKNIQYF. CDR3 nucleotides: TGTGCCAGCAGCCAAGAGAGCGGGGGTCTAGCCAAAAACATTCAGTACTTC.

The V gene is TRBV11-3, the J gene TRBJ2-1, with D perhaps matching TRBD1 (6 bases). The germline CDR1 and CDR2 sequences are SGHNT and YENEEA. This CDR3 region has 15 residues. The V end was cut by 0 bases, the J end by 6 bases, with 12 bases between. CDR3 residues: CASSLDGTGFNEQFF. The DNA for the CDR3 is TGTGCCAGCAGCTTAGACGGAACAGGGTTCAATGAGCAGTTCTTC.

This clone was seen just once. V usage is TRBV7-2 and J usage is TRBJ2-2; no reliable D call. V was shortened by 1 base and J by 4 bases, with 10 bases between the two germline ends. CDR1 is SGHTA and CDR2 is FQGNSA in the germline V gene. The CDR3 length is 15 residues. The CDR3 sequence: CASSLGRVGTGELFF. The DNA for the CDR3 is TGTGCCAGCAGCTTAGGACGGGTAGGCACCGGGGAGCTGTTTTTT. The variable domain in full, completed from reference TRBV7-2 and TRBJ2-2, reads GAGVSQSPSNKVTEKGKDVELRCDPISGHTALYWYRQSLGQGLEFLIYFQGNSAPDKSGLPSDRFSAERTGGSVSTLTIQRTQQEDSAVYLCASSLGRVGTGELFFGEGSRLTVL.

In the case of this clone: A junction end diverges from the germline sequence, so it may reflect a read error. The chain combines TRBV2 with TRBJ2-1, with 10 bases lining up with TRBD2. Germline values: CDR1 SNHLY, CDR2 FYNNEI. The CDR3 is made up of 14 amino acids. The DNA for the CDR3 is TGTGCCAGCAGTGAAGAAATTCGGGCTAGCGGGGGTATCTTC. Translated: CASSEEIRASGGIF.

This clone is a singleton in its sample. The CDR3 here is CASSATSAAYEQYF. DNA for the CDR3: TGTGCCAGCAGCGCCACTAGCGCCGCCTACGAGCAGTACTTC. This chain connects TRBV7-6 to TRBJ2-7; 7 positions match TRBD2. The CDR3 sequence is 14 residues long. CDR1 and CDR2 from the germline V gene are SGHVS and FNYEAQ. V shed 5 bases and J 2 bases; nucleotides not matched to a gene: 6. Full variable domain (outside the CDR3, taken from reference TRBV7-6 and TRBJ2-7): GAGVSQSPRYKVTKRGQDVALRCDPISGHVSLYWYRQALGQGPEFLTYFNYEAQQDKSGLPNDRFSAERPEGSISTLTIQRTEQRDSAMYRCASSATSAAYEQYFGPGTRLTVT.

The rearrangement joins TRBV5-8 to TRBJ1-5; no clear D gene. V lost 1 base and J 3 bases, leaving 8 bases between the germline ends. This CDR3 is 14 amino acids long. Germline V CDR1 and CDR2: SGHTS, YDEGEE. CDR3 sequence reads: CASSLRGPNQPQHF. Here the CDR3 DNA reads TGTGCCAGCAGCTTGCGAGGGCCCAATCAGCCCCAGCATTTT.

The gene calls are TRBV5-1 and TRBJ2-7; a possible D gene is TRBD1 (6 bases). The CDR3 extends over 15 amino acids. The V gene's germline CDR1 is SGHRS and CDR2 YFSETQ. V lost 4 bases and J 0 bases, leaving 14 bases between the germline ends. The CDR3 sequence: CASSLAGDTSYEQYF. CDR3 sequence (DNA): TGCGCCAGCAGCCTGGCAGGGGACACCTCCTACGAGCAGTACTTC.

The V call is TRBV30, the J call TRBJ1-1, with D unclear. The germline gives CDR1 GTSNPN, CDR2 SVGIG (reference sequence). Deletions cut 3 bases from V and 6 bases from J, with 11 bases between. The CDR3 totals 12 residues. The CDR3 region is CAWRFWESEAFF. The CDR3 bases are TGTGCCTGGAGGTTTTGGGAGTCTGAAGCTTTCTTT.

The chain joins TRBV19 to TRBJ1-2; weak D call: TRBD1 (5 bases). V lost 3 bases, J lost 5 bases, and 10 bases lay in between. Germline V gives CDR1 LNHDA, CDR2 SQIVND (reference sequence). The length of the CDR3 is 13 residues. CDR3: CASSIADNYGYTF. CDR3 DNA: TGTGCCAGTAGTATTGCGGACAATTATGGCTACACCTTC.